This record covers a single T cell receptor (beta chain). The target antigen is unknown. Trimming pared 5 bases from V and 7 bases from J, leaving 15 bases between. Germline V gene lookup returns CDR1 SGHVS and CDR2 FNYEAQ. The length of the CDR3 is 14 residues. This sample stems from a study of breast tumors, draining lymph nodes, adjacent tissues. General study findings and limits: Data only fit, rather than demonstrated, lymph node origin of most tumor T cells. Data fit most tumor T cells coming from lymph node, expanding in tumor. Tumors had less TCR diversity than lymph nodes, more than nontumor tissue. Luminal-like breast cancer showed significantly higher tumor–nontumor repertoire similarity than basal-like.

Samples came from axillary lymph nodes draining the breast cancer. MiXCR, run by TCRdb on the multiplex PCR reads, gives a single entry per CDR3 protein. The sample lists fewer than 250,000 distinct CDR3 sequences, about 34% occurring once. Sample: axillary lymph node tissue. The rearrangement uses TRBV7-6 and TRBJ2-1; possibly TRBD1 or TRBD2 for D (5 bases each). The clonotype originates from a female donor with breast cancer. Some clones in this sample may be carry-over from other donors' samples. The CDR3 DNA follows: TGTGCCAGCAGCCTGGGGGTGGTGGAGAATGAGCAGTTCTTC. The encoded protein is CASSLGVVENEQFF.